These 19 T cell receptor beta chains were all obtained from the same sample, sequenced in a study of blood T cells in healthy people across ages. PCR was performed a second time for about 7 to 12 cycles using a sample-barcoded 5' primer and a J-beta primer mix. In TCRdb, the 5' RACE reads were re-called with MiXCR into one record per CDR3 protein. The table has more than 1 million distinct CDR3 sequences, 40% to 55% seen once. Sequencing was done on a sample of blood. All receptors come from an older woman in good health.

This clonotype was observed a few times. The chain employs TRBV7-9 and TRBJ2-5, with 8 bases lining up with TRBD1. This CDR3 has 15 residues. Germline CDR1 reads SEHNR; CDR2 reads FQNEAQ (reference sequence). The V gene end was trimmed by 6 bases and the J gene end by 2 bases; junction bases not matched to a gene: 8. The CDR3 region is CASSRDRGRQETQYF. The CDR3 DNA sequence: TGTGCCAGCAGTCGAGACAGGGGTCGGCAAGAGACCCAGTACTTC.

This clonotype was seen just once. V gene TRBV27 combines with J gene TRBJ1-2; D possibly corresponds to TRBD1 (5 bases). V lost 5 bases to trimming and J lost 4 bases, with 14 bases between them. In germline, CDR1 is MNHEY, CDR2 SMNVEV (reference sequence). The CDR3 totals 14 residues. CDR3 DNA: TGTGCCAGCAGTCGCCAAAAAGGGGCCTATGGCTACACCTTC. This encodes CASSRQKGAYGYTF.

This clonotype was detected only a few times. CDR3 in DNA: TGCGCCAGCAGCCAAGATTGGGGAGGGGGCTACGAGCAGTACTTC. Translated, it gives CASSQDWGGGYEQYF. The chain is built from TRBV4-1 and TRBJ2-7; D perhaps matches TRBD2 (7 bases). This CDR3 region has 15 residues. V was cut by 0 bases and J by 3 bases, with 12 bases left in between. Per germline, CDR1 MGHRA and CDR2 YSYEKL.

This chain joins TRBV7-8 and TRBJ2-7; 7 bases match TRBD2. J was trimmed by 3 bases and V by 2 bases; bases with no gene match: 4. CDR3 length: 14 amino acids. Germline V gene lookup returns CDR1 SGHVS and CDR2 FQNEAQ. The CDR3 here is CASSLRAGVYEQYF. The CDR3 DNA follows: TGTGCCAGCAGCTTACGGGCGGGAGTCTACGAGCAGTACTTC.

The V gene is TRBV20-1, the J gene TRBJ1-4, with 7 bases lining up with TRBD1. Germline V gives CDR1 DFQATT, CDR2 SNEGSKA (reference sequence). V shed 5 bases and J 8 bases; nucleotides not matched to a gene: 11. This CDR3 is 14 amino acids long. The chain's CDR3 is CSAYSGGPREKLFF. CDR3 nucleotides: TGCAGTGCTTATTCAGGGGGACCTAGGGAAAAACTGTTTTTT.

V usage is TRBV2 and J usage is TRBJ2-1; 7 bases agree with TRBD2. Germline assignment: CDR1 SNHLY and CDR2 FYNNEI. The CDR3 runs to 17 residues. V lost 2 bases, J lost 1 base, and 8 bases stayed unmatched. CDR3 DNA: TGTGCCAGCAGTGAAACTAGACTAGCAGGTTCCTACAATGAGCAGTTCTTC. It specifies CASSETRLAGSYNEQFF.

The chain carries TRBV28 and TRBJ1-1; D is undetermined. Trimming shortened V by 6 bases and J by 11 bases, and 16 bases separated the two germline ends. The CDR3 is made up of 12 amino acids. Germline CDR1 is MDHEN and CDR2 is SYDVKM. The CDR3 DNA reads as TGTGCCAGCAGCTCGGGGTTTCGTATGGCTTTCTTT. Its protein is CASSSGFRMAFF.

Regarding this clonotype: At one end, the junction sequence differs from germline, possibly due to a read error. The chain is built from TRBV6-5 and TRBJ2-1; D unresolved. There are 14 residues in the CDR3. Germline-derived CDR1 and CDR2 are MNHEY and SVGAGI. CDR3 region: CACSKLASGNEQFF. CDR3 in DNA: TGTGCCTGCAGCAAACTTGCCTCGGGTAATGAGCAGTTCTTC.

The V gene is TRBV27, the J gene TRBJ1-1, with a possible D match to TRBD1 (5 bases). CDR3 length: 13 amino acids. The V end lost 6 bases, the J end lost 4 bases, and 12 bases lay between the germline ends. Germline V gene sequence: CDR1 MNHEY, CDR2 SMNVEV (reference sequence). The chain's CDR3 is CASRMGGSTEAFF. The CDR3 bases are TGTGCCAGCAGAATGGGGGGAAGCACTGAAGCTTTCTTT.

V gene TRBV6-6 combines with J gene TRBJ2-3, with 8 positions matching TRBD2. Germline V gene sequence: CDR1 MNHNY, CDR2 SVGAGI (reference sequence). Trimming took 2 bases from V and 4 from J; bases not matched to a gene: 11. This CDR3 contains 17 residues. CDR3 DNA: TGTGCCAGCAGTTACCTAGAGCGGGGGACCCACCCAGATACGCAGTATTTT. As protein: CASSYLERGTHPDTQYF.

The table lists this clonotype with a few counts. This chain connects TRBV7-8 to TRBJ2-3; the D is unclear. The CDR3 sequence is 10 residues long. In germline, CDR1 is SGHVS, CDR2 FQNEAQ. With 8 bases removed from V and 6 bases from J, the gap between germline ends came to 6 bases. CDR3 nucleotide sequence: TGTGCCAGCTCGAGGGATACGCAGTATTTT. The encoded protein is CASSRDTQYF. Full variable domain (missing parts from reference TRBV7-8 and TRBJ2-3): GAGVSQSPRYKVAKRGQDVALRCDPISGHVSLFWYQQALGQGPEFLTYFQNEAQLDKSGLPSDRFFAERPEGSVSTLKIQRTQQEDSAVYLCASSRDTQYFGPGTRLTVL.

Points on this clonotype: One end of the junction fails to match germline, which may point to a read error. The chain uses TRBV2 and TRBJ2-5; 7 positions agree with TRBD2. The CDR3 consists of 14 residues. The V gene's germline CDR1 is SNHLY and CDR2 FYNNEI. CDR3 region: CASKRREIEETQYF. The DNA of the CDR3 is TGTGCCAGCAAGAGGCGGGAGATAGAAGAGACCCAGTATTTC. Together with reference TRBV2 and TRBJ2-5, the CDR3 gives the full variable domain: EPEVTQTPSHQVTQMGQEVILRCVPISNHLYFYWYRQILGQKVEFLVSFYNNEISEKSEIFDDQFSVERPDGSNFTLKIRSTKLEDSAMYFCASKRREIEETQYFGPGTRLLVL.

The CDR3 DNA is TGTGCCAGCAGTTCAGGACCTCTCGACTACACCTTC. It yields the protein CASSSGPLDYTF. The V call is TRBV6-5, the J call TRBJ1-2; no definite D call. Germline CDR1 reads MNHEY; CDR2 reads SVGAGI. The CDR3 runs to 12 residues. V was trimmed by 4 bases and J by 10 bases, leaving 13 bases between them.

The chain is built from TRBV20-1 and TRBJ2-7; the match to TRBD2 covers 11 bases. This CDR3 is built from 15 residues. Trimming removed 4 bases from V and 2 bases from J; junction bases left unmatched: 7. In germline, CDR1 is DFQATT, CDR2 SNEGSKA (reference sequence). The CDR3, as DNA: TGCAGTGCTAACATACTAGCGGGAGCACCCTACGAGCAGTACTTC. It yields the protein CSANILAGAPYEQYF.

The genes are TRBV10-3 and TRBJ2-7, with D unclear. Germline V lookup: CDR1 ENHRY, CDR2 SYGVKD. The CDR3 contains 14 residues. V lost 4 bases to trimming and J lost 5 bases, with 15 bases between them. CDR3 sequence: CAISVSGNLNEQYF. The CDR3 bases are TGTGCCATCAGTGTTTCGGGTAATTTGAACGAGCAGTACTTC.

This clonotype has just a few counts. V and J are TRBV28 and TRBJ2-7; D remains unclear. Per germline, CDR1 MDHEN and CDR2 SYDVKM. Trimming took off 6 bases at V and 6 bases at J, with 12 bases between the two ends. This CDR3 is 12 amino acids long. CDR3 bases: TGTGCCAGCAGCACCACATTCATCGAGCAGTACTTC. Translation: CASSTTFIEQYF.

This clonotype was counted only a few times. The rearrangement uses TRBV5-1 and TRBJ2-5; 7 bases align to TRBD2. TRBJ2-4 explains the end of the DNA better; the J call may be wrong. CDR3 size: 15 residues. In germline, CDR1 is SGHRS, CDR2 YFSETQ. CDR3 residues: CASSLRPGLQNIQYF. In DNA, the CDR3 is TGCGCCAGCAGCTTGAGGCCGGGACTACAAAACATTCAGTACTTC.

The chain links TRBV5-1 to TRBJ1-4, with D maybe TRBD1 (5 bases). This CDR3 region has 15 residues. CDR1 and CDR2 from the germline V gene are SGHRS and YFSETQ. Trimming took off 0 bases at V and 6 bases at J, with 12 bases between the two ends. In DNA form, the CDR3 reads TGCGCCAGCAGCTTGGCCGGGACCCGCGATGAAAAACTGTTTTTT. It specifies CASSLAGTRDEKLFF.

The CDR3 loop reads CASSLWESSYEQYF. In nucleotides, the CDR3 is TGTGCCAGCAGCTTATGGGAGTCCTCCTACGAGCAGTACTTC. The V call is TRBV7-8, the J call TRBJ2-7; D is perhaps TRBD2 (5 bases). Trimming stripped 2 bases from V and 0 bases from J, with 8 bases between. The germline V gene encodes CDR1 SGHVS and CDR2 FQNEAQ. The CDR3 length is 14 residues.